This T cell receptor beta chain stems from a study of T cell changes during pregnancy in multiple sclerosis. The CDR3 contains 15 residues. In germline, CDR1 is SGHRS, CDR2 YFSETQ. The V and J ends lost 4 bases and 9 bases, in that order; junction bases with no gene match: 15. The method was immunoSEQ multiplex PCR; TCRdb's version includes in-frame clones alone and lacks a portion of them. The sample contains some 48,000 clones, over 90% of which appear only once. The sequence was obtained from a female donor in good health, enrolled as a control in a pregnancy study. Sequenced here: CD4+ T cells from peripheral blood mononuclear cells, sampled after pregnancy. This chain joins TRBV5-1 and TRBJ1-1, with 7 bases matching TRBD1. The CDR3 sequence: CASSPRQGRDTQAFF. CDR3 coding DNA: TGCGCCAGCAGCCCCAGACAGGGTCGAGATACTCAAGCTTTCTTT.